This T cell receptor (beta chain) was sequenced for a study of blood T cell repertoires in COVID-19. Looking at the study overall: Samples taken during acute and convalescent COVID-19 were collected in the United States, Italy and Spain.

With 4 bases removed from V and 2 bases from J, the gap between germline ends came to 24 bases. Germline values: CDR1 SGHNT, CDR2 YENEEA. The CDR3 has 18 amino acids. Profiling relied on immunoSEQ multiplex PCR, and the TCRdb table lists in-frame clones only, not all of them. Among around 200,000 clones listed, approximately 78% were seen once. V gene TRBV11-3 combines with J gene TRBJ2-7; D might be TRBD2 (6 bases). Sample: peripheral blood. This receptor was obtained from a woman aged 80 or over with acute or convalescent COVID-19. The CDR3 sequence is CASSSSYVPPGATYEQYF. The CDR3 nucleotides read TGTGCCAGCAGCTCATCGTACGTCCCACCGGGAGCTACCTACGAGCAGTACTTC.